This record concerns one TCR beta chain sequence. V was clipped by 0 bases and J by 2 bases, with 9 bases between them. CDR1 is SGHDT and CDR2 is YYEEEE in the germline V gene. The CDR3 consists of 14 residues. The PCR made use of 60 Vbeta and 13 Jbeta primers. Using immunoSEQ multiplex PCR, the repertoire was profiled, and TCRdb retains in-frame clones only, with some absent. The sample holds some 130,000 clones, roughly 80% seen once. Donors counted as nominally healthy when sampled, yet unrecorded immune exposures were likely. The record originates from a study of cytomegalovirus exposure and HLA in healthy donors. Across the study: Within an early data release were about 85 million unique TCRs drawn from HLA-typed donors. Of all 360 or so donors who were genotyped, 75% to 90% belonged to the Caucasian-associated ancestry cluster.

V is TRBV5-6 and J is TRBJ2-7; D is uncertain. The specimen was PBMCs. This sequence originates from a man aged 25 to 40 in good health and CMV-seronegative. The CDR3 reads CASSLGPTPYEQYF. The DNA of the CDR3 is TGTGCCAGCAGCTTGGGGCCCACCCCCTACGAGCAGTACTTC. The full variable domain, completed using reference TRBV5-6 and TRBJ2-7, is DAGVTQSPTHLIKTRGQQVTLRCSPKSGHDTVSWYQQALGQGPQFIFQYYEEEERQRGNFPDRFSGHQFPNYSSELNVNALLLGDSALYLCASSLGPTPYEQYFGPGTRLTVT.